Reported below is one TCR beta chain. This specimen comes from a study of blood T cell repertoires in COVID-19. Study-wide context: Samples taken during acute and convalescent COVID-19 were collected in the United States, Italy and Spain.

Source study methods: Amplification of reference gene primers provided the estimated nucleated cell counts. Some clones are missing from TCRdb's copy, which holds only in-frame ones; the method was immunoSEQ multiplex PCR. D and trimming come from the DNA, and the V and J calls and clone size come from that table. Of hundreds of thousands of clones listed, roughly 90% were seen once; the top ten hold 6% to 8.5%. Seattle patient enrollment occurred during active infection, with longitudinal follow-up thereafter. The receptor comes from a woman between 70 and 85 years old with COVID-19, enrolled during active disease. Sequenced sample: peripheral blood.

The CDR3 bases are TGTGCCTGGAGGGCCGGGACACTACACCCGTCCTACAATGAGCAGTTCTTC. It translates to CAWRAGTLHPSYNEQFF. The rearrangement links TRBV30 to TRBJ2-1, with D possibly being TRBD1 (6 bases). V was pared by 3 bases and J by 1 base, with 19 bases between. The CDR3 has 17 residues. Germline CDR1 and CDR2: GTSNPN and SVGIG (reference sequence).